The rows below give T cell receptor beta chains drawn from one sample of a study of regulatory T cells. Measured with immunoSEQ multiplex PCR; TCRdb has only the in-frame clones, and not every one. The sample includes nearly 30,000 clones, roughly 92% seen only once; the top ten take about 1.6%. Sequencing input: conventional CD4+ T cells sorted from blood. Receptor source: a person under 30 with CD3G deficiency. The CDR3 runs from the conserved cysteine through the conserved F or W.

TRBV28,TRBJ2-2,14,CASRPSGGGGELFF
TRBV7-8,TRBJ2-3,14,CASSFAAGTDTQYF
TRBV7-6,TRBJ2-3,14,CASSPSVGTDTQYF
TRBV29-1,TRBJ2-1,13,CSVELAGYNEQFF
TRBV7-6,TRBJ1-6,14,CASSLEGSDSPLHF
TRBV28,TRBJ1-5,13,CASSLDSNQPQHF
TRBV5-4,TRBJ2-7,13,CASSSGSSYEQYF
TRBV7-9,TRBJ2-2,16,CASSLGLAGNTGELFF
TRBV28,TRBJ1-6,15,CASSSPGQGNSPLHF
TRBV6-1,TRBJ2-7,13,CASSRDVHYEQYF
TRBV4-1,TRBJ1-5,16,CASSQVDRVPNQPQHF
TRBV5-1,TRBJ2-6,18,CASSLEASGSSGANVLTF
TRBV18,TRBJ2-7,13,CASSPAGLYEQYF
TRBV18,TRBJ1-2,14,CASSPPKDREGYTF
TRBV27,TRBJ2-7,14,CASSLELLSYEQYF
TRBV10-3,TRBJ1-2,14,CAISEIKTGGVYTF
TRBV18,TRBJ2-1,15,CASSPGTSNRNEQFF
TRBV5-3,TRBJ1-4,13,CARSPRDPRGLFF
TRBV5-6,TRBJ1-5,14,CASSVQDSNQPQHF
TRBV4-2,TRBJ2-5,20,CASSQGRAGLAGGSQSTQYF
TRBV5-6,TRBJ1-5,14,CASSPGRGRMPQHF
TRBV6-1,TRBJ2-7,14,CASSIPVVPYEQYF
TRBV19,TRBJ2-6,15,CASSLISSGANVLTF
TRBV5-1,TRBJ2-1,15,CASSLEGVTYNEQFF
TRBV19,TRBJ1-5,12,CASSPARQPQHF
TRBV7-8,TRBJ1-1,13,CASSRGGYTEAFF
TRBV7-2,TRBJ2-4,13,CASSFPGKNIQYF
TRBV29-1,TRBJ1-6,14,CSARTGSHNSPLHF
TRBV19,TRBJ2-3,17,CASSTFQGADGTDTQYF
TRBV6-1,TRBJ2-2,15,CASKKDGVHTGELFF
TRBV18,TRBJ2-7,13,CASSRGLAGEQYF
TRBV5-1,TRBJ2-3,14,CASRTGLSTDTQYF
TRBV4-3,TRBJ2-2,15,CASSQEGGGPGELFF
TRBV5-1,TRBJ2-1,13,CASSPEGYNEQFF
TRBV28,TRBJ2-7,14,CASSSPGQGYEQYF